This passage covers 25 T cell receptor beta chains from one sample sequenced in a study of blood T cell repertoires in COVID-19. Using immunoSEQ multiplex PCR, the repertoire was profiled, and TCRdb retains in-frame clones only, with some absent. The sample lists tens of thousands of clones; roughly four fifths were seen once. Input material: peripheral blood. Receptors were obtained from a woman in her 70s with acute or convalescent COVID-19.

The V gene is TRBV7-9, the J gene TRBJ1-2; D remains ambiguous. Trimming removed 1 base from V and 2 bases from J, with 8 bases in between. The germline CDR1 and CDR2 sequences are SEHNR and FQNEAQ (reference sequence). The CDR3 loop spans 14 amino acids. This CDR3 reads CASSLGTGNYGYTF. The DNA of the CDR3 is TGTGCCAGCAGCTTAGGGACGGGAAACTATGGCTACACCTTC.

The chain uses TRBV7-2 and TRBJ2-1, with 7 nucleotides matching TRBD1. The J segment lost 1 base and the V segment lost 1 base, leaving 4 bases of the junction unmatched. The germline CDR1 and CDR2 sequences are SGHTA and FQGNSA. There are 16 residues in the CDR3. The CDR3 nucleotides are TGTGCCAGCAGCTTAGTAGGGGGCCAGTCCTACAATGAGCAGTTCTTC. Amino acid sequence: CASSLVGGQSYNEQFF.

V usage is TRBV5-1 and J usage is TRBJ1-1; D is undetermined. This CDR3 is built from 14 residues. Trimming cost V 4 bases and J 2 bases, with 12 bases left between them. Germline CDR1 and CDR2: SGHRS and YFSETQ. DNA of the CDR3: TGCGCCAGCAGCCTCATGACACCCAACACTGAAGCTTTCTTT. Translation gives CASSLMTPNTEAFF.

This clone came up a few times. The genes are TRBV2 and TRBJ2-7; the match to TRBD1 covers 7 bases. V lost 4 bases and J lost 3; bases outside the gene matches: 6. The CDR3 is 14 amino acids. Germline CDR1 and CDR2: SNHLY and FYNNEI. This CDR3 is CASSARDSIYEQYF. CDR3 bases: TGTGCCAGCAGTGCCCGGGACAGCATCTACGAGCAGTACTTC. Complete variable domain (other parts from reference TRBV2 and TRBJ2-7): EPEVTQTPSHQVTQMGQEVILRCVPISNHLYFYWYRQILGQKVEFLVSFYNNEISEKSEIFDDQFSVERPDGSNFTLKIRSTKLEDSAMYFCASSARDSIYEQYFGPGTRLTVT.

This sequence joins TRBV11-2 and TRBJ2-7, with 8 bases lining up with TRBD1. The CDR3 has 15 residues. J was trimmed by 7 bases and V by 3 bases; bases with no gene match: 11. CDR1 and CDR2 from the germline V gene are SGHAT and FQNNGV. CDR3 bases: TGTGCCAGCAGCTTTGAGTTCCAGGGGGCGCGGGAGCAGTACTTC. Its translation is CASSFEFQGAREQYF.

The rearrangement joins TRBV19 to TRBJ1-2; weak D call: TRBD1 (6 bases). Germline V gene lookup returns CDR1 LNHDA and CDR2 SQIVND (reference sequence). Trimming pared 5 bases from V and 0 bases from J, leaving 10 bases between. This CDR3 comprises 14 residues. The CDR3 nucleotides read TGTGCCAGTAGTCGACAGGAAGCTAACTATGGCTACACCTTC. Its translation is CASSRQEANYGYTF. The whole variable domain, filled in from reference TRBV19 and TRBJ1-2, reads DGGITQSPKYLFRKEGQNVTLSCEQNLNHDAMYWYRQDPGQGLRLIYYSQIVNDFQKGDIAEGYSVSREKKESFPLTVTSAQKNPTAFYLCASSRQEANYGYTFGSGTRLTVV.

The V call is TRBV7-2, the J call TRBJ2-7; D possibly corresponds to TRBD1 (5 bases). V lost 5 bases and J lost 2, with 13 bases in between. CDR1 and CDR2 from the germline V gene are SGHTA and FQGNSA. There are 14 residues in the CDR3. The CDR3 bases are TGTGCCAGCAGCCCCTCGACAGCGACCTACGAGCAGTACTTC. Protein product: CASSPSTATYEQYF.

V usage is TRBV7-2 and J usage is TRBJ2-7; 8 nucleotides line up with TRBD1. Germline-derived CDR1 and CDR2 are SGHTA and FQGNSA. Trimming removed 6 bases from V and 0 bases from J; junction bases left unmatched: 7. CDR3 length: 15 residues. Here the CDR3 DNA reads TGTGCCAGCAGGATGTGGACAGGGAGCTCCTACGAGCAGTACTTC. This gives the protein CASRMWTGSSYEQYF.

This clone was counted only a few times. The J gene is TRBJ2-5, the V gene TRBV18, with D possibly being TRBD1 (5 bases). The germline V and J ends were trimmed by 4 bases and 2 bases, with 14 bases remaining between them. The CDR3 loop spans 15 amino acids. Germline V gives CDR1 KGHSH, CDR2 LQKENI. CDR3: CASSLSKGLQETQYF. CDR3 coding DNA: TGTGCCAGCTCACTTTCCAAGGGGCTTCAAGAGACCCAGTACTTC.

This chain uses TRBV10-3 with TRBJ2-5, with D possibly TRBD2 on 5 matching bases. The V gene's germline CDR1 is ENHRY and CDR2 SYGVKD. This CDR3 spans 13 amino acids. The ends were cut back, 7 bases at V and 5 bases at J, with 14 bases in the middle. The chain's CDR3 is CAIKGLPGETQYF. CDR3 DNA sequence: TGTGCCATCAAAGGACTGCCCGGCGAGACCCAGTACTTC.

The DNA for the CDR3 is TGTGCCATCAGTGACGGTCAGGACTCCGCAGATACGCAGTATTTT. Translation gives CAISDGQDSADTQYF. The V call is TRBV10-3, the J call TRBJ2-3, with a possible D match to TRBD2 (5 bases). The CDR3 totals 15 residues. Deletions cut 3 bases from V and 4 bases from J, with 14 bases between. Germline lookup yields CDR1 ENHRY and CDR2 SYGVKD.

This rearrangement joins TRBV27 to TRBJ2-5; possibly TRBD1 for D (6 bases). The CDR3 is made up of 14 amino acids. Germline lookup yields CDR1 MNHEY and CDR2 SMNVEV (reference sequence). Trimming took 3 bases from V and 2 from J, leaving 10 bases between them. CDR3 in DNA: TGTGCCAGCAGTTTCGGCACAGGGCAAGAGACCCAGTACTTC. Protein: CASSFGTGQETQYF.

This clone was recorded many times. The CDR3 DNA sequence: TGTGCCAGCTCACCTTCTCACACCGGGGAGCTGTTTTTT. It translates to CASSPSHTGELFF. The chain links TRBV18 to TRBJ2-2; D unclear. Germline CDR1 KGHSH, CDR2 LQKENI. The CDR3 spans 13 residues. Trimming took off 3 bases at V and 3 bases at J, with 5 bases between the two ends.

The J gene is TRBJ2-3, the V gene TRBV7-3; 8 nucleotides match TRBD2. The CDR3 loop spans 17 amino acids. Germline V gene sequence: CDR1 SGHTA, CDR2 FQGTGA. Trimming at V came to 2 bases and at J to 0 bases, leaving 7 bases not matched to a gene. The CDR3 region is CASSLAPASGSTDTQYF. In nucleotides, the CDR3 is TGTGCCAGCAGCTTAGCCCCCGCTAGCGGGAGCACAGATACGCAGTATTTT.

V gene TRBV7-8 combines with J gene TRBJ2-7; 9 positions match TRBD1. CDR1 and CDR2 (germline): SGHVS, FQNEAQ. V was pared by 2 bases and J by 3 bases, with 8 bases of the junction left unmatched. The CDR3 has 16 residues. As DNA, the CDR3 is TGTGCCAGCAGCTTATTACGGGGACAGGGAATCTACGAGCAGTACTTC. Translating gives CASSLLRGQGIYEQYF.

The chain has TRBV2 and TRBJ2-5; a possible D gene is TRBD1 (5 bases). CDR1 is SNHLY, CDR2 FYNNEI, per germline. V was pared by 5 bases and J by 5 bases, with 15 bases between. The CDR3 totals 14 residues. The CDR3 region has the DNA TGTGCCAGCAGTCCTTTAGGGGTGGGGGAGACCCAGTACTTC. This sequence encodes CASSPLGVGETQYF.

The V gene is TRBV12-3 or TRBV12-4, the J gene TRBJ2-1; D is possibly TRBD1 (6 bases). V was trimmed by 6 bases and J by 2 bases, leaving 8 bases between them. The CDR3 sequence is 13 residues long. The DNA of the CDR3 is TGTGCCAGCAGAACAGGGCCCTACAATGAGCAGTTCTTC. Its translation: CASRTGPYNEQFF.

The rearrangement uses TRBV6-1 and TRBJ1-3; D gene ambiguous. The CDR3 is 12 amino acids. The germline V gene has CDR1 MNHNS and CDR2 SASEGT. The V end lost 1 base, the J end lost 14 bases, and 12 bases lay between the germline ends. The CDR3 nucleotides are TGTGCCAGCAGTGAAGACGGGTACCTTTTATATTTT. As protein: CASSEDGYLLYF.

The chain recombines TRBV18 with TRBJ2-7; D possibly corresponds to TRBD1 (5 bases). Germline V gene data show CDR1 as KGHSH and CDR2 as LQKENI. Deletions cut 3 bases from V and 6 bases from J, with 12 bases between. This CDR3 has 13 amino acids. The CDR3 loop is CASSPSDNREQYF. DNA of the CDR3: TGTGCCAGCTCACCTTCGGACAATCGCGAGCAGTACTTC.

CDR3: CASSSQRGANTGELFF. The CDR3 DNA reads as TGTGCCAGCTCATCCCAGCGGGGCGCGAACACCGGGGAGCTGTTTTTT. V gene TRBV18 combines with J gene TRBJ2-2; 7 bases agree with TRBD2. This CDR3 comprises 16 residues. CDR1 is KGHSH, CDR2 LQKENI, per germline. J was trimmed by 0 bases and V by 5 bases; bases with no gene match: 6.

Here the CDR3 DNA reads TGTGCCAGCAGCTTTAGCGACAGGGGCGTCAATCAGCCCCAGCATTTT. Translated, it gives CASSFSDRGVNQPQHF. The genes are TRBV7-9 and TRBJ1-5; 8 bases align to TRBD1. The germline V gene encodes CDR1 SEHNR and CDR2 FQNEAQ (reference sequence). The trim removed 3 bases at V and 3 bases at J, leaving 7 bases unmatched. The CDR3 contains 16 residues.

The J gene is TRBJ1-4, the V gene TRBV6-5; no definite D call. The CDR3 loop spans 13 amino acids. CDR1 and CDR2 from the germline V gene are MNHEY and SVGAGI. V was pared by 2 bases and J by 8 bases, with 9 bases between. The CDR3 is CASSYGQYEKLFF. The CDR3 DNA is TGTGCCAGCAGTTACGGGCAGTACGAAAAACTGTTTTTT.

The rearrangement joins TRBV11-2 to TRBJ1-4, with D possibly TRBD1 on 6 matching bases. Trimming stripped 0 bases from V and 8 bases from J, with 10 bases between. The CDR3 loop spans 14 amino acids. From germline, CDR1 is SGHAT and CDR2 FQNNGV. The CDR3 coding sequence is TGTGCCAGCAGCTTAGAGATAAGGGGGGAAAAACTGTTTTTT. It yields the protein CASSLEIRGEKLFF.

The rearrangement joins TRBV4-3 to TRBJ1-1; D possibly corresponds to TRBD1 (5 bases). V lost 1 base and J lost 5, with 14 bases in between. Germline CDR1 reads LGHNA; CDR2 reads YSLEER. The CDR3 contains 15 residues. The CDR3 loop is CASSQGGGGGTEAFF. For the CDR3, the DNA is TGCGCCAGCAGCCAAGGCGGCGGGGGAGGAACTGAAGCTTTCTTT.

The chain is built from TRBV27 and TRBJ2-3; 12 bases fit TRBD2. The CDR3 spans 16 residues. CDR1 and CDR2 from the germline V gene are MNHEY and SMNVEV (reference sequence). Trimming at V came to 3 bases and at J to 2 bases, leaving 3 bases not matched to a gene. In nucleotides, the CDR3 is TGTGCCAGCAGTTTCTGGACTAGCGGGATCACAGATACGCAGTATTTT. Its protein product is CASSFWTSGITDTQYF.